Listed below are T cell receptor beta chains from one sample, sequenced in a study of blood T cell repertoires in COVID-19. The repertoire was sequenced with immunoSEQ multiplex PCR; TCRdb's copy has only in-frame clones and lacks some. Among tens of thousands of clones listed, roughly 78% were seen once. The sequenced sample consisted of peripheral blood. These receptors all stem from a human donor in a cohort sampled during active COVID-19. CDR3s include the opening cysteine and the closing phenylalanine or tryptophan. Fields, in order: V gene, J gene, D gene, clone size, CDR3 protein, CDR3 DNA. D genes are given only for firm matches. Size tells how often a clone was seen (once, few, many) or the class of an expanded clone, and some rows leave it out.

V gene: TRBV6-5
J gene: TRBJ2-5
D gene: TRBD2
clone size: .
CDR3 protein: CASSSVAGGEETQYF
CDR3 DNA: TGTGCCAGCAGTTCGGTAGCGGGGGGCGAGGAGACCCAGTACTTC

V gene: TRBV6-2/TRBV6-3
J gene: TRBJ2-1
D gene: TRBD2
clone size: .
CDR3 protein: CASSYEGRSGGTEQFF
CDR3 DNA: TGTGCCAGCAGTTACGAGGGGAGGAGCGGGGGGACTGAGCAGTTCTTC

V gene: TRBV14
J gene: TRBJ1-4
D gene: TRBD1
clone size: .
CDR3 protein: CASSSWTGGTNEKLFF
CDR3 DNA: TGTGCCAGCAGCTCTTGGACAGGGGGCACTAATGAAAAACTGTTTTTT

V gene: TRBV5-8
J gene: TRBJ1-2
D gene: TRBD1
clone size: .
CDR3 protein: CASSLATGTGGYTF
CDR3 DNA: TGTGCCAGCAGCTTGGCCACAGGGACAGGAGGCTACACCTTC

V gene: TRBV18
J gene: TRBJ2-2
D gene: .
clone size: .
CDR3 protein: CASSPSTSNTGELFF
CDR3 DNA: TGTGCCAGCTCACCGTCGACTAGTAACACCGGGGAGCTGTTTTTT

V gene: TRBV4-2
J gene: TRBJ2-1
D gene: TRBD2
clone size: .
CDR3 protein: CASSSTSGGYNEQFF
CDR3 DNA: TGTGCCAGCAGCTCCACTAGCGGGGGGTACAATGAGCAGTTCTTC

V gene: TRBV2
J gene: TRBJ2-2
D gene: TRBD1
clone size: once
CDR3 protein: CASSRDRGANTGELFF
CDR3 DNA: TGTGCCAGCAGCCGGGACAGGGGGGCGAACACCGGGGAGCTGTTTTTT

V gene: TRBV3-1/TRBV3-2
J gene: TRBJ1-4
D gene: TRBD1
clone size: .
CDR3 protein: CASGDRDEKLFF
CDR3 DNA: TGTGCCAGCGGGGACAGGGATGAAAAACTGTTTTTT

V gene: TRBV6-5
J gene: TRBJ1-3
D gene: .
clone size: .
CDR3 protein: CASSYGQFGGNTIYF
CDR3 DNA: TGTGCCAGCAGTTACGGACAGTTTGGTGGAAACACCATATATTTT

V gene: TRBV29-1
J gene: TRBJ2-7
D gene: .
clone size: .
CDR3 protein: CSIRQADYEQYF
CDR3 DNA: TGCAGCATTAGACAGGCCGATTACGAGCAGTACTTC

V gene: TRBV4-2
J gene: TRBJ1-2
D gene: .
clone size: .
CDR3 protein: CASSEGRGSNYGYTF
CDR3 DNA: TGTGCCAGCAGCGAAGGGCGGGGCTCAAACTATGGCTACACCTTC

V gene: TRBV30
J gene: TRBJ2-7
D gene: TRBD1
clone size: once
CDR3 protein: CAWSTGTGGYEQYF
CDR3 DNA: TGTGCCTGGAGTACTGGGACAGGGGGCTACGAGCAGTACTTC

V gene: TRBV14
J gene: TRBJ1-1
D gene: .
clone size: .
CDR3 protein: CASSQASEAFF
CDR3 DNA: TGTGCCAGCAGCCAAGCTTCTGAAGCTTTCTTT

V gene: TRBV6-2/TRBV6-3
J gene: TRBJ2-7
D gene: TRBD2
clone size: .
CDR3 protein: CASSATSGGPSEQYF
CDR3 DNA: TGTGCCAGCAGTGCGACTAGCGGGGGGCCCAGCGAGCAGTACTTC

V gene: TRBV2
J gene: TRBJ1-2
D gene: TRBD1
clone size: .
CDR3 protein: CASSENRDRVVGYTF
CDR3 DNA: TGTGCCAGCAGTGAAAACCGTGACAGGGTCGTTGGCTACACCTTC

V gene: TRBV2
J gene: TRBJ1-5
D gene: TRBD1
clone size: few
CDR3 protein: CASSVLQGSNQPQHF
CDR3 DNA: TGTGCCAGCAGTGTTTTACAGGGGAGCAATCAGCCCCAGCATTTT

V gene: TRBV5-4
J gene: TRBJ1-2
D gene: .
clone size: .
CDR3 protein: CASALEGVAGYTF
CDR3 DNA: TGTGCCAGCGCCCTAGAGGGGGTAGCTGGCTACACCTTC

V gene: TRBV4-1
J gene: TRBJ1-1
D gene: TRBD1
clone size: .
CDR3 protein: CASSQASGLVSRTGATEAFF
CDR3 DNA: TGCGCCAGCAGCCAAGCTTCGGGTCTGGTATCCCGGACAGGGGCGACTGAAGCTTTCTTT

V gene: TRBV11-2
J gene: TRBJ2-7
D gene: TRBD1
clone size: .
CDR3 protein: CASSTDRGFYEQYF
CDR3 DNA: TGTGCCAGCAGCACCGACAGGGGTTTCTACGAGCAGTACTTC

V gene: TRBV7-8
J gene: TRBJ2-7
D gene: .
clone size: .
CDR3 protein: CASSLGAGDEQYF
CDR3 DNA: TGTGCCAGCAGCTTAGGTGCAGGGGACGAGCAGTACTTC

V gene: TRBV19
J gene: TRBJ1-5
D gene: TRBD1
clone size: .
CDR3 protein: CASSTTGGAGQPQHF
CDR3 DNA: TGTGCCAGTAGTACGACAGGGGGCGCGGGTCAGCCCCAGCATTTT

V gene: TRBV30
J gene: TRBJ1-1
D gene: .
clone size: .
CDR3 protein: CAWSVRVGGDTEAFF
CDR3 DNA: TGTGCCTGGAGCGTCCGTGTCGGGGGGGACACTGAAGCTTTCTTT

V gene: TRBV14
J gene: TRBJ1-2
D gene: .
clone size: few
CDR3 protein: CASSLISGTDTF
CDR3 DNA: TGTGCCAGCAGCCTTATTTCTGGGACTGACACCTTC

V gene: TRBV7-2
J gene: TRBJ1-2
D gene: .
clone size: .
CDR3 protein: CASSPVTGTKDGYTF
CDR3 DNA: TGTGCCAGCAGCCCAGTCACTGGGACAAAAGATGGCTACACCTTC

V gene: TRBV2
J gene: TRBJ2-7
D gene: TRBD1
clone size: .
CDR3 protein: CASRSGTGPYEQYF
CDR3 DNA: TGTGCCTCCAGGTCCGGGACAGGGCCCTACGAGCAGTACTTC

V gene: TRBV5-5
J gene: TRBJ1-4
D gene: .
clone size: .
CDR3 protein: CASSSLRDNNEKLFF
CDR3 DNA: TGTGCCAGCAGCTCCCTCCGGGACAATAATGAAAAACTGTTTTTT

V gene: TRBV6-2/TRBV6-3
J gene: TRBJ1-1
D gene: .
clone size: .
CDR3 protein: CASSWQGGTEAFF
CDR3 DNA: TGTGCCAGCAGTTGGCAGGGCGGAACTGAAGCTTTCTTT

V gene: TRBV19
J gene: TRBJ1-1
D gene: TRBD1
clone size: .
CDR3 protein: CASTLETGVNTEAFF
CDR3 DNA: TGTGCCAGTACCCTAGAGACAGGGGTGAACACTGAAGCTTTCTTT

V gene: TRBV18
J gene: TRBJ1-1
D gene: TRBD1
clone size: .
CDR3 protein: CASSPNSGTGGSAFF
CDR3 DNA: TGTGCCAGCTCACCAAACTCCGGGACAGGGGGATCAGCTTTCTTT

V gene: TRBV10-3
J gene: TRBJ2-7
D gene: .
clone size: .
CDR3 protein: CANQGTGDEQYF
CDR3 DNA: TGTGCCAATCAGGGGACGGGTGACGAGCAGTACTTC

V gene: TRBV30
J gene: TRBJ1-2
D gene: .
clone size: .
CDR3 protein: CAWRGDGYGYTF
CDR3 DNA: TGTGCCTGGAGGGGAGATGGCTATGGCTACACCTTC